A selection of T cell receptor beta chains follows, all from one sample in a study of patients and donors after allogeneic stem cell transplantation. TCRdb re-derived calls from the RT-PCR reads in MiXCR, one entry per CDR3 protein. The sample includes 70,000 or so distinct CDR3 sequences, less than 30% of them seen just once. The sample was blood, either unsorted or a sorted T cell fraction (not recorded which). These receptors came from a human donor who was either an allogeneic HSCT recipient or a stem cell or donor lymphocyte infusion donor (not recorded which). It is not recorded whose cells these are; they may come from a transplant donor. Both conserved end residues are part of each CDR3. Fields, in order: J gene, D gene, clone size, V gene, CDR3 DNA, CDR3 protein. D genes are given only for firm matches. Where a row states a size, it is once, few, many or the class of an expanded clone; other rows omit it.

J: TRBJ1-5
D: TRBD1
size: few
V: TRBV20-1
DNA: TGCAGTGTGAGGACAGGGAGAGAAAGCAATCAGCCCCAGCATTTT
CDR3: CSVRTGRESNQPQHF

J: TRBJ1-3
D: NA
size: once
V: TRBV7-6
DNA: TGTGCCAGCAGCCGCTCTGGAAACACCATATATTTT
CDR3: CASSRSGNTIYF

J: TRBJ1-5
D: NA
size: many
V: TRBV20-1
DNA: TGCAGTGCCCGCTCCCCGGGTCAGCCCCAGCATTTT
CDR3: CSARSPGQPQHF

J: TRBJ1-1
D: TRBD1
size: NA
V: TRBV20-1
DNA: TGCAGTGCTAGAGAACTACAGGGGGCCGGCACTGAAGCTTTCTTT
CDR3: CSARELQGAGTEAFF

J: TRBJ1-1
D: NA
size: few
V: TRBV6-5
DNA: TGTGCCAGCAGTTACTCTTCACAGACTGAAGCTTTCTTT
CDR3: CASSYSSQTEAFF

J: TRBJ2-5
D: TRBD2
size: NA
V: TRBV7-9
DNA: TGTGCCAGCAGCCTTAGGACCCGGGGGGAAGAGACCCAGTACTTC
CDR3: CASSLRTRGEETQYF

J: TRBJ1-5
D: NA
size: few
V: TRBV20-1
DNA: TGCAGTGCTAGAGATCTTTTGGGTCAGCCCCAGCATTTT
CDR3: CSARDLLGQPQHF

J: TRBJ2-7
D: TRBD2
size: few
V: TRBV20-1
DNA: TGCAGTGCTCCTCATGGACTAGCGGGAGCCTACGAGCAGTACTTC
CDR3: CSAPHGLAGAYEQYF

J: TRBJ1-5
D: NA
size: few
V: TRBV7-9
DNA: TGTGCCAGCAGTGATGGGGCCGAGAGGAATCAGCCCCAGCATTTT
CDR3: CASSDGAERNQPQHF

J: TRBJ1-2
D: NA
size: many
V: TRBV7-9
DNA: TGTGCCAGCAGCTTAGCATTCAACTATGGCTACACCTTC
CDR3: CASSLAFNYGYTF